The 27 T cell receptor beta chains reported below all come from one sample, sequenced in a study of tumor and adjacent non-tumor tissue in lung cancer. RNA was extracted from bulk tissue without any cell sorting. Distant lung tissue was collected more than 3 cm away from the tumor edge. TCRbeta libraries were built with three rounds of nested PCR, modified from ARM-PCR. MiXCR was run by TCRdb on the multiplex PCR reads, yielding one entry per CDR3 protein. Seen here are some 100,000 distinct CDR3 sequences, under 65% observed once, and the top ten hold around 20%. Sequences were obtained from distant non-tumor lung tissue. Source of these receptors: a man aged 60 to 69 with non-small cell lung cancer.

The chain joins TRBV11-2 to TRBJ2-2; 14 bases match TRBD2. The CDR3 has 18 amino acids. Germline lookup yields CDR1 SGHAT and CDR2 FQNNGV. CDR3 amino acids: CSNSSGLAGATDTGELFF. In nucleotides, the CDR3 is TGTTCCAACAGCTCGGGACTAGCGGGAGCGACGGACACCGGGGAGCTGTTTTTT. The full variable domain, in which reference TRBV11-2 and TRBJ2-2 provide the parts outside the CDR3, is EAGVAQSPRYKIIEKRQSVAFWCNPISGHATLYWYQQILGQGPKLLIQFQNNGVVDDSQLPKDRFSAERLKGVDSTLKIQPAKLEDSAVYLCSNSSGLAGATDTGELFFGEGSRLTVL.

This clonotype has just a few counts. This may be a read error: a much more frequent sequence differs by one nucleotide. The chain recombines TRBV6-1 with TRBJ2-1, with 11 bases matching TRBD2. Germline lookup yields CDR1 MNHNS and CDR2 SASEGT. The CDR3 spans 17 residues. CDR3 in amino acids: CTSSAGTSGYPGTEQFF. In nucleotides, the CDR3 is TGTACCAGCAGTGCCGGGACTAGCGGTTACCCAGGGACTGAGCAGTTCTTC.

A note on this clonotype: Since a much larger clone is just one base distant, this may be a read error. The chain joins TRBV6-2 or TRBV6-3 to TRBJ1-5, with a possible D match to TRBD1 (5 bases). Between the trimmed V and J ends, which lost 9 bases and 2 bases, there was a span of 17 bases. The CDR3 is 15 residues long. The V gene's germline CDR1 is MNHEY and CDR2 SVGEGT. In nucleotides, the CDR3 is TGTGCCAGGAGCACGGGGGGAGCGGGCAATCAGCCCCAGCATTTT. This gives the protein CARSTGGAGNQPQHF.

This clonotype was counted a single time. A much larger clone differs by one base, so this may be a read error. V is TRBV11-2 and J is TRBJ2-6; possibly TRBD1 for D (6 bases). The CDR3 length is 15 residues. CDR1 and CDR2 from the germline V gene are SGHAT and FQNNGV. CDR3: CASSSQGSGPNVLTF. CDR3 in DNA: TGTGCCAGCAGCTCACAGGGCTCTGGGCCCAACGTCCTGACTTTC.

As concerns this clonotype: One end of the junction fails to match germline, which may point to a read error. The chain carries TRBV6-2 or TRBV6-3 and TRBJ2-3, with D perhaps TRBD2 (6 bases). Per the germline V gene, CDR1 is MNHEY and CDR2 is SVGEGT. This CDR3 contains 16 residues. The CDR3 DNA sequence: TGTGCCAGCAGTTACTCGATCGCGGGAACCACAGATACGCACTATTTC. Amino acids: CASSYSIAGTTDTHYF.

With regard to this clonotype: A much larger clone differs by one base, so this may be a read error. The J gene is TRBJ2-7, the V gene TRBV6-5; possibly TRBD1 for D (5 bases). Germline values: CDR1 MNHEY, CDR2 SVGAGI. This CDR3 contains 15 residues. The CDR3 region is CASSHSGQGSYKQYF. The CDR3 DNA reads TGTGCCAGCAGCCACTCGGGTCAGGGTTCCTACAAGCAGTACTTC.

Of note for this clonotype: One junction end does not reproduce the germline sequence, and a read error may be involved. The DNA for the CDR3 is TGTGTCATCAGAGGAGGGGGCCGGTGGGATGAGCAGTTCTTC. Translated: CVIRGGGRWDEQFF. This chain uses TRBV10-3 with TRBJ2-1; D possibly corresponds to TRBD1 (7 bases). This CDR3 comprises 14 residues. Per germline, CDR1 ENHRY and CDR2 SYGVKD.

The gene calls are TRBV7-2 and TRBJ1-4; D not certain. This CDR3 is built from 12 residues. Trimming cost V 2 bases and J 6 bases, with 4 bases left between them. In germline, CDR1 is SGHTA, CDR2 FQGNSA. The CDR3 is CASSLFHEKLFF. For the CDR3, the DNA is TGTGCCAGCAGCTTATTCCATGAAAAACTGTTTTTT.

The chain employs TRBV1 and TRBJ2-1. TRBV1 is an annotated pseudogene. The CDR3 has 17 amino acids. In DNA, the CDR3 is TGCACCAGCAGCCGAGATCCCTACTTCTTAGCCTACAATGAGCAGTTCTTC. This gives the protein CTSSRDPYFLAYNEQFF.

The chain links TRBV29-1 to TRBJ2-5; D is ambiguous. CDR3 size: 14 residues. Trimming took off 0 bases at V and 5 bases at J, with 13 bases between the two ends. The germline CDR1 and CDR2 sequences are SQVTM and ANQGSEA. The CDR3 spells CSVEEFQSCETQYF. The CDR3 DNA follows: TGCAGCGTTGAAGAGTTCCAGAGTTGTGAGACCCAGTACTTC.

Details on this clonotype: A much larger clone lies one base from this, so it may be a read error. The V gene is TRBV4-1, the J gene TRBJ2-1; D gene uncertain. V gave up 2 bases and J gave up 2 bases, with 7 bases separating them. CDR1 is MGHRA, CDR2 YSYEKL, per germline. This CDR3 comprises 14 residues. The CDR3 here is CASSQFGPYNEQFF. DNA of the CDR3: TGCGCCAGCAGCCAATTCGGGCCCTACAATGAGCAGTTCTTC.

On this clonotype itself: This may stem from a read error, because a much larger clone lies one nucleotide away. The chain has TRBV10-3 and TRBJ1-3, with 8 bases lining up with TRBD1. This CDR3 region has 17 residues. CDR1 is ENHRY and CDR2 is SYGVKD in the germline V gene. In DNA form, the CDR3 reads TGTGTCATCAGTGACCCGACAGGGGTGAGCTCTGGAAACACCATATATTTT. The encoded protein is CVISDPTGVSSGNTIYF.

This clonotype was observed a few times. This sequence joins TRBV7-6 and TRBJ2-1, with 11 bases that match TRBD2. The germline V gene encodes CDR1 SGHVS and CDR2 FNYEAQ. Trimming took 1 base from V and 9 from J; bases not matched to a gene: 8. CDR3 length: 16 amino acids. Here the CDR3 reads CASSLVASGGRGEQFF. As DNA, the CDR3 is TGTGCCAGCAGCTTAGTGGCTAGCGGGGGGCGGGGTGAGCAGTTCTTC.

This clonotype has a count of ten or more. The chain combines TRBV6-1 with TRBJ1-6; D call uncertain. Germline CDR1 and CDR2: MNHNS and SASEGT. V was cut by 7 bases and J by 3 bases, with 10 bases left in between. This CDR3 is 14 amino acids long. The CDR3 loop reads CASKREDYNSPLHF. The CDR3 nucleotides read TGTGCCAGCAAAAGGGAGGACTATAATTCACCCCTCCACTTT.

As to this clonotype: A much larger clone differs from this one at a single base, so this may be a read error. The chain combines TRBV5-6 with TRBJ2-3, with 8 bases matching TRBD1. The CDR3 is made up of 18 amino acids. Germline assignment: CDR1 SGHDT and CDR2 YYEEEE. V gave up 0 bases and J gave up 0 bases; unmatched junction bases: 9. This CDR3 is CASSLGQGTTISTDTQYF. The CDR3 DNA reads TGTGCCAGCAGCTTGGGACAGGGGACAACAATTAGCACAGATACGCAGTATTTT.

About this clonotype: This may be a read error, as it is one base from a much larger clone. The chain employs TRBV29-1 and TRBJ2-1; 7 nucleotides line up with TRBD1. The CDR3 consists of 16 residues. Germline CDR1 reads SQVTM; CDR2 reads ANQGSEA. The CDR3 coding sequence is TGCAGCGCTGAAGATCTTTTAGACAGGGTGTACAATGAGCAGTTCTTC. Translated: CSAEDLLDRVYNEQFF.

The CDR3 DNA sequence: TGTGCCAGCGGTTGGGGACAGTGGACAGGAAACACCATATATTTT. Protein product: CASGWGQWTGNTIYF. The chain recombines TRBV6-6 with TRBJ1-3, with TRBD1 matching 7 bases. CDR3 length: 15 residues. Trimming removed 8 bases from V and 4 bases from J; junction bases left unmatched: 11. The germline gives CDR1 MNHNY, CDR2 SVGAGI (reference sequence).

This clonotype appeared many times. Here the CDR3 reads CASSAGQGAGELFF. DNA for the CDR3: TGTGCCAGCAGCGCGGGACAGGGAGCCGGGGAGCTGTTTTTT. The chain uses TRBV5-6 and TRBJ2-2, with 9 bases aligning to TRBD1. Germline V gene sequence: CDR1 SGHDT, CDR2 YYEEEE. The CDR3 runs to 14 residues. With V trimmed by 4 bases and J by 6 bases, 4 bases remained unmatched.

Comments on this clonotype: At one boundary the junction diverges from the germline segment, which might be a read error. This chain connects TRBV20-1 to TRBJ2-5; 8 bases align to TRBD2. CDR1 is DFQATT, CDR2 SNEGSKA, per germline (reference sequence). This CDR3 contains 15 residues. The CDR3 nucleotides are TGCAGTGCTAGAGGGGGTAGCGGGGACCAAGGGACCCAGTACTTC. Translation: CSARGGSGDQGTQYF.

A word on this clonotype: Since a much larger clone is just one base distant, this may be a read error. This sequence joins TRBV5-6 and TRBJ2-7; D remains unclear. The CDR3 is made up of 15 amino acids. The germline V gene encodes CDR1 SGHDT and CDR2 YYEEEE. V was pared by 3 bases and J by 3 bases, with 16 bases between. CDR3 in DNA: TGTGCCAGCAGCTCCCCGGCAATTAACTTCTACGAGCAGTACTTC. Translating it yields CASSSPAINFYEQYF.

The table lists this clonotype with a count of one. V is TRBV12-3 or TRBV12-4 and J is TRBJ2-7; TRBD2 aligns across 9 bases. This CDR3 region has 14 residues. As DNA, the CDR3 is TGTGTCAGTAGGACGGGACTAGCCTCAAAGGAGCAGTACTTC. Translated: CVSRTGLASKEQYF.

This clonotype was found once. It may be a read error: a sequence one base away is much more abundant. The chain has TRBV6-1 and TRBJ2-1; either TRBD1 or TRBD2 may fit D (6 bases each). The CDR3 is 14 amino acids. Germline CDR1 is MNHNS and CDR2 is SASEGT. Here the CDR3 reads CAGSELGARGEQFF. CDR3 nucleotides: TGTGCCGGCAGTGAACTGGGGGCGCGGGGTGAGCAGTTCTTC.

Turning to this clonotype: At one end, the junction sequence differs from germline, possibly due to a read error. The chain recombines TRBV20-1 with TRBJ2-1; TRBD2 agrees at 9 bases. There are 15 residues in the CDR3. Germline CDR1 and CDR2: DFQATT and SNEGSKA (reference sequence). The CDR3 nucleotides are TGCAGTGCATCTCTAGCGGGGTATAGGGGCAATGAGCAGATCTTC. Translating it yields CSASLAGYRGNEQIF.

The J gene is TRBJ1-5, the V gene TRBV20-1; D is unclear. Trimming stripped 0 bases from V and 7 bases from J, with 10 bases between. Germline CDR1 reads DFQATT; CDR2 reads SNEGSKA (reference sequence). The CDR3 loop spans 13 amino acids. In DNA, the CDR3 is TGCAGTGCTAGAGAGTATGGGGTCCAGCCCCAGCATTTT. Amino acid sequence: CSAREYGVQPQHF.

This clonotype was seen many times. The rearrangement links TRBV5-1 to TRBJ2-5; 8 nucleotides align to TRBD1. Germline V CDR1 and CDR2: SGHRS, YFSETQ. J lost 4 bases, V lost 4 bases, and 6 bases had no gene match. The CDR3 runs to 14 residues. The CDR3 sequence: CASSITGGGETQYF. The CDR3 DNA is TGCGCCAGCAGCATCACAGGGGGAGGAGAGACCCAGTACTTC. Using reference TRBV5-1 and TRBJ2-5 for the parts outside the CDR3, the full variable domain is KAGVTQTPRYLIKTRGQQVTLSCSPISGHRSVSWYQQTPGQGLQFLFEYFSETQRNKGNFPGRFSGRQFSNSRSEMNVSTLELGDSALYLCASSITGGGETQYFGPGTRLLVL.

This clonotype was counted between two and nine times. One end of the junction is discordant with germline, which a read error may explain. This rearrangement joins TRBV7-2 to TRBJ2-3; 7 positions match TRBD1. Germline CDR1 SGHTA, CDR2 FQGNSA. This CDR3 is 13 amino acids long. The CDR3 region is CASSSTGKDTQYF. The CDR3 DNA reads as TGTGCCAGTAGCTCGACAGGGAAGGATACGCAGTATTTT.

The sample holds a few counts of this clonotype. The chain carries TRBV20-1 and TRBJ1-2; 9 bases agree with TRBD1. With 6 bases clipped from V and 6 bases from J, the junction kept 5 bases outside the gene matches. This CDR3 region has 12 residues. From germline, CDR1 is DFQATT and CDR2 SNEGSKA (reference sequence). CDR3 DNA sequence: TGCAGTGCCACGGGACAGGGTAATGGCTACACCTTC. It is translated as CSATGQGNGYTF.